The present entry profiles one TCR beta chain with its context. The antigen is unknown. Healthy donors had no documented immune events, such as infections, while sampled. Trimming shortened V by 1 base and J by 4 bases, and 14 bases separated the two germline ends. Germline lookup yields CDR1 SGHVS and CDR2 FNYEAQ. CDR3 length: 15 residues. This entry belongs to a study of identifying expanded T cells in peripheral blood. Sequencing used immunoSEQ multiplex PCR; TCRdb keeps in-frame clones, though not all of them. The sample records approximately 100,000 clones, roughly 89% being singletons. Regarding the study as a whole: Across healthy donors, higher total template counts meant significantly greater approximately 2-week count variance. Over two and four weeks, about 15 and 19 clones changed, versus approximately 1.1 between replicates.

The specimen sequenced was blood. The receptor was isolated from a person aged 18 to 70 in good health. The V call is TRBV7-6, the J call TRBJ2-7; TRBD1 might be the D (6 bases). In DNA form, the CDR3 reads TGTGCCAGCAGCTTAGACGAGAGAGGGGGATACGAGCAGTACTTC. Its protein product is CASSLDERGGYEQYF.